One and the same sample provided the 26 T cell receptor beta chains below, sequenced in a study of CD8 T cells in Susac syndrome. Reverse transcription of roughly 0.45 to 1 ug RNA was performed with random hexamers. TCRdb fed the immunoSEQ multiplex PCR reads into MiXCR, producing one record per CDR3 protein. The sample has fewer than 150,000 distinct CDR3 sequences, under 95% seen once. The material sequenced was CD8+ T cells from PBMCs. These receptors were obtained from a human donor with multiple sclerosis.

The chain recombines TRBV4-2 with TRBJ2-1, with 9 bases identical to TRBD1. The CDR3 extends over 15 amino acids. Germline lookup yields CDR1 LGHNA and CDR2 YNFKEQ. V lost 5 bases to trimming and J lost 6 bases; unmatched junction nucleotides: 8. CDR3 coding DNA: TGTGCCAGCAGCACCCCGGGACAGGGTCCCAATGAGCAGTTCTTC. It is translated as CASSTPGQGPNEQFF.

The V gene is TRBV3-1, the J gene TRBJ2-7, with a tentative D call TRBD2 (9 bases). The CDR3 runs to 18 residues. Trimming removed 5 bases at V and 2 bases at J, with 25 bases between. Germline CDR1 LGHDT, CDR2 YNNKEL (reference sequence). CDR3 nucleotides: TGTGCCAGCAGCTCAGGGGGCAGGGGGCTAGCGGGAACCTACGAGCAGTACTTC. Its protein is CASSSGGRGLAGTYEQYF.

This clonotype appeared once. The V gene is TRBV29-1, the J gene TRBJ2-1; D not certain. The CDR3 is made up of 11 amino acids. Trimming pared 4 bases from V and 11 bases from J, leaving 12 bases between. Germline V gene data show CDR1 as SQVTM and CDR2 as ANQGSEA. In nucleotides, the CDR3 is TGCAGCGTTGTCATCCGACCTCAGCAGTTCTTC. It is translated as CSVVIRPQQFF.

This chain links TRBV4-3 with TRBJ1-4, with D unresolved. The germline V and J ends were trimmed by 0 bases and 14 bases, with 10 bases remaining between them. The CDR3 has 12 amino acids. Germline V gene data show CDR1 as LGHNA and CDR2 as YSLEER. The CDR3 reads CASSQDSSLLFF. CDR3 coding DNA: TGCGCCAGCAGCCAAGATTCCTCCCTTCTGTTTTTT.

V is TRBV20-1 and J is TRBJ2-1, with 8 positions matching TRBD1. Per germline, CDR1 DFQATT and CDR2 SNEGSKA (reference sequence). The CDR3 is 16 amino acids. Losses at the gene ends were 5 bases for V and 13 bases for J; bases not matched to a gene: 22. The CDR3 DNA reads as TGCAGTGCTCTCCGACAGGGGATGGGCGCTATGGGGTTTCAGTTCTTC. This translates into CSALRQGMGAMGFQFF.

This clonotype was seen once. This rearrangement joins TRBV5-1 to TRBJ1-1; D is unclear. This CDR3 spans 15 amino acids. CDR1 is SGHRS, CDR2 YFSETQ, per germline. V gave up 1 base and J gave up 3 bases, with 13 bases separating them. The CDR3 DNA reads as TGCGCCAGCAGCTTGTTGCGGGTCGGCGACACTGAAGCTTTCTTT. Its translation: CASSLLRVGDTEAFF.

This chain joins TRBV2 and TRBJ1-1, with no clear D. Between the trimmed V and J ends, which lost 6 bases and 1 base, there was a span of 6 bases. Germline V gives CDR1 SNHLY, CDR2 FYNNEI. This CDR3 has 12 residues. CDR3 bases: TGTGCCAGCAGCACACGGAACACTGAAGCTTTCTTT. The encoded protein is CASSTRNTEAFF.

V is TRBV27 and J is TRBJ2-7, with a weak D call TRBD2 (5 bases). Germline V gene lookup returns CDR1 MNHEY and CDR2 SMNVEV (reference sequence). This CDR3 has 15 residues. V lost 1 base and J lost 0, with 10 bases in between. This CDR3 is CASSLFSGLSYEQYF. The CDR3 bases are TGTGCCAGCAGTTTATTCAGCGGCCTCTCCTACGAGCAGTACTTC.

This clonotype has only a few counts. The genes are TRBV12-3 or TRBV12-4 and TRBJ2-3; D remains unclear. V lost 2 bases to trimming and J lost 6 bases, with 3 bases between them. The CDR3 has 11 amino acids. The CDR3 DNA is TGTGCCAGCAGTTTAAAGGATACGCAGTATTTT. Translation: CASSLKDTQYF.

The chain joins TRBV27 to TRBJ1-1; 7 nucleotides align to TRBD1. J was trimmed by 2 bases and V by 4 bases; bases with no gene match: 13. Germline V gene sequence: CDR1 MNHEY, CDR2 SMNVEV (reference sequence). The CDR3 totals 17 residues. The CDR3 here is CASSSVSLQGPNTEAFF. The CDR3 DNA follows: TGTGCCAGCAGTTCGGTTAGTTTACAGGGGCCAAACACTGAAGCTTTCTTT.

The genes are TRBV27 and TRBJ1-2; D may be TRBD1 (5 bases). CDR3 length: 14 amino acids. Per germline, CDR1 MNHEY and CDR2 SMNVEV (reference sequence). V was trimmed by 4 bases and J by 10 bases, leaving 19 bases between them. In DNA form, the CDR3 reads TGTGCCAGCAGTTACAATACAGGCCCCAACACCTACACCTTC. Translating it yields CASSYNTGPNTYTF.

The chain carries TRBV10-3 and TRBJ1-5; possible D gene TRBD1, 5 bases. Germline-derived CDR1 and CDR2 are ENHRY and SYGVKD. With 4 bases removed from V and 1 base from J, the gap between germline ends came to 8 bases. This CDR3 spans 14 amino acids. The CDR3 is CAISATVSNQPQHF. The CDR3 region has the DNA TGTGCCATCAGTGCGACAGTAAGCAATCAGCCCCAGCATTTT.

This clonotype was counted only a few times. V usage is TRBV27 and J usage is TRBJ1-1; D is ambiguous. Trimming stripped 3 bases from V and 4 bases from J, with 9 bases between. Germline CDR1 MNHEY, CDR2 SMNVEV (reference sequence). The CDR3 contains 13 residues. The CDR3 nucleotides read TGTGCCAGCAGTTTCCCGGGTGGCACTGAAGCTTTCTTT. Its translation is CASSFPGGTEAFF.

The chain couples TRBV24-1 to TRBJ2-7; D call uncertain. Per germline, CDR1 KGHDR and CDR2 SFDVKD. The CDR3 contains 15 residues. Trimming pared 3 bases from V and 2 bases from J, leaving 13 bases between. The CDR3 here is CATSDPREGTYEQYF. DNA of the CDR3: TGTGCCACCAGTGATCCACGAGAAGGGACCTACGAGCAGTACTTC.

V gene TRBV7-9 combines with J gene TRBJ2-5, with 9 bases aligning to TRBD1. Trimming removed 4 bases from V and 6 bases from J; junction bases left unmatched: 21. Per the germline V gene, CDR1 is SEHNR and CDR2 is FQNEAQ (reference sequence). The CDR3 is 19 residues long. The CDR3 DNA sequence: TGTGCCAGCAGCTCGCCAAACGGTTGGGCAGGACAGGGGATACAGACCCAGTACTTC. Residues: CASSSPNGWAGQGIQTQYF.

This chain uses TRBV7-9 with TRBJ1-1; D gene unclear. The CDR3 is 13 residues long. Germline V lookup: CDR1 SEHNR, CDR2 FQNEAQ (reference sequence). With 1 base removed from V and 7 bases from J, the gap between germline ends came to 10 bases. The CDR3 nucleotides read TGTGCCAGCAGCTTAGGGCCAGCATATGAAGCTTTCTTT. It codes for CASSLGPAYEAFF.

This clonotype was counted once. The chain recombines TRBV30 with TRBJ2-5; 15 bases match TRBD2. Trimming took 5 bases from V and 0 from J; bases not matched to a gene: 4. The CDR3 runs 16 residues. Per the germline V gene, CDR1 is GTSNPN and CDR2 is SVGIG (reference sequence). The CDR3 DNA sequence: TGTGCCTGGGACGGACTAGCGGGAGGGTACCAAGAGACCCAGTACTTC. Translated, it gives CAWDGLAGGYQETQYF. The whole variable domain, filled in from reference TRBV30 and TRBJ2-5, reads SQTIHQWPATLVQPVGSPLSLECTVEGTSNPNLYWYRQAAGRGLQLLFYSVGIGQISSEVPQNLSASRPQDRQFILSSKKLLLSDSGFYLCAWDGLAGGYQETQYFGPGTRLLVL.

The CDR3 nucleotides are TGCAGCGTTGTAACAGCAAACACCGGGGAGCTGTTTTTT. Translation gives CSVVTANTGELFF. The rearrangement joins TRBV29-1 to TRBJ2-2; no clear D. V was clipped by 4 bases and J by 2 bases, with 8 bases between them. There are 13 residues in the CDR3. Looked up from germline, CDR1 is SQVTM and CDR2 is ANQGSEA.

J is TRBJ1-1 and V is TRBV29-1; D is uncertain. Trimming left V 4 bases short and J 1 base short, with 13 bases between. From germline, CDR1 is SQVTM and CDR2 ANQGSEA. The CDR3 extends over 14 amino acids. In nucleotides, the CDR3 is TGCAGCGTTGTTGCTGTATTGGGGAACACTGAAGCTTTCTTT. This translates into CSVVAVLGNTEAFF.

This sequence joins TRBV20-1 and TRBJ1-1; D not resolved. There are 14 residues in the CDR3. In germline, CDR1 is DFQATT, CDR2 SNEGSKA (reference sequence). Trimming removed 1 base at V and 2 bases at J, with 11 bases between. The CDR3 sequence: CSARGYPLNTEAFF. For the CDR3, the DNA is TGCAGTGCTAGAGGCTATCCCCTAAACACTGAAGCTTTCTTT.

This chain connects TRBV24-1 to TRBJ2-7, with D tentatively TRBD1 or TRBD2 (5 bases each). The V and J ends lost 3 bases and 3 bases respectively, with 17 bases between them. The CDR3 sequence is 16 residues long. Germline V gives CDR1 KGHDR, CDR2 SFDVKD. The CDR3 is CATSDPTGPLIYEQYF. In nucleotides, the CDR3 is TGTGCCACCAGTGATCCGACGGGACCCCTAATCTACGAGCAGTACTTC.

The rearrangement joins TRBV25-1 to TRBJ1-1; a weak D match, TRBD1 (5 bases). Trimming stripped 5 bases from V and 3 bases from J, with 16 bases between. This CDR3 has 15 residues. Germline V gene lookup returns CDR1 MGHDK and CDR2 SYGVNS. CDR3 in amino acids: CASSSVEGPDTEAFF. The DNA for the CDR3 is TGTGCCAGCAGTTCCGTGGAGGGGCCTGACACTGAAGCTTTCTTT.

This chain connects TRBV6-5 to TRBJ2-1, with a weak D call TRBD2 (6 bases). CDR1 and CDR2 from the germline V gene are MNHEY and SVGAGI. The CDR3 consists of 14 residues. The V gene lost 8 bases and the J gene lost 4 bases, with 15 bases spanning the gap. The chain's CDR3 is CASGFLAAYNEQFF. For the CDR3, the DNA is TGTGCCAGCGGGTTTTTAGCGGCTTACAATGAGCAGTTCTTC.

The chain is built from TRBV13 and TRBJ2-2; D possibly corresponds to TRBD2 (6 bases). Germline lookup yields CDR1 PRHDT and CDR2 FYEKMQ (reference sequence). This CDR3 contains 14 residues. With 6 bases removed from V and 4 bases from J, the gap between germline ends came to 12 bases. In nucleotides, the CDR3 is TGTGCCAGCAGTACTAGCAGACCCACCGGGGAGCTGTTTTTT. It codes for CASSTSRPTGELFF.

The DNA for the CDR3 is TGTGCCACCTGGTGGTCCTATGGCTACACCTTC. This codes for CATWWSYGYTF. The rearrangement links TRBV27 to TRBJ1-2; D gene ambiguous. The CDR3 sequence is 11 residues long. Germline V gene data show CDR1 as MNHEY and CDR2 as SMNVEV (reference sequence). Between the trimmed V and J ends, which lost 10 bases and 4 bases, there was a span of 10 bases.

Only one count was recorded for this clonotype. As DNA, the CDR3 is TGTGCCACCAGTACCACAGGGTCGACCGGGGAGCTGTTTTTT. It specifies CATSTTGSTGELFF. The chain employs TRBV24-1 and TRBJ2-2, with D possibly being TRBD1 (6 bases). CDR3 length: 14 residues. The V gene lost 6 bases and the J gene lost 5 bases, with 12 bases spanning the gap. Germline CDR1 is KGHDR and CDR2 is SFDVKD.